These 9 T cell receptor beta chains originate from one sample sequenced in a study of cytomegalovirus exposure and HLA in healthy donors. Using immunoSEQ multiplex PCR, the repertoire was profiled, and TCRdb retains in-frame clones only, with some absent. The table shows around 350,000 clones, with 86% occurring only once. Sequencing was performed on PBMCs. The receptors were sampled from a woman aged 18-29 years in good health and CMV-seronegative.

The J gene is TRBJ2-1, the V gene TRBV27; the D gene is possibly TRBD2 (5 bases). Trimming cost V 7 bases and J 2 bases, with 18 bases left between them. The CDR3 covers 16 residues. Germline V gene lookup returns CDR1 MNHEY and CDR2 SMNVEV (reference sequence). The CDR3 loop is CASTFSAGVTYNEQFF. DNA for the CDR3: TGTGCCAGCACCTTCTCGGCGGGCGTAACCTACAATGAGCAGTTCTTC.

The chain combines TRBV5-1 with TRBJ2-7, with 7 bases fitting TRBD1. Trimming removed 4 bases from V and 3 bases from J; junction bases left unmatched: 7. The length of the CDR3 is 14 residues. Germline V lookup: CDR1 SGHRS, CDR2 YFSETQ. CDR3 amino acids: CASSPRGQSYEQYF. The DNA of the CDR3 is TGCGCCAGCAGCCCAAGGGGACAGAGCTACGAGCAGTACTTC.

The chain is built from TRBV28 and TRBJ1-1, with 7 bases fitting TRBD1. This CDR3 has 14 residues. Per germline, CDR1 MDHEN and CDR2 SYDVKM. Unmatched junction bases numbered 10, after V lost 6 bases and J lost 6 bases. The CDR3 nucleotides are TGTGCCAGCAGATCAGGGGGATTTGGGGCTGAAGCTTTCTTT. Amino acids: CASRSGGFGAEAFF.

The V call is TRBV5-6, the J call TRBJ2-7, with D possibly TRBD1 on 5 matching bases. This CDR3 has 13 amino acids. From germline, CDR1 is SGHDT and CDR2 YYEEEE. V shed 4 bases and J shed 2 bases, with 10 bases lying between them. The CDR3 nucleotides are TGTGCCAGCAGCACAAGGGGCCCCTACGAGCAGTACTTC. It codes for CASSTRGPYEQYF.

This chain connects TRBV2 to TRBJ2-1; D gene ambiguous. Per the germline V gene, CDR1 is SNHLY and CDR2 is FYNNEI. The germline V and J ends were trimmed by 1 base and 7 bases, with 8 bases remaining between them. CDR3 length: 13 residues. The CDR3 DNA is TGTGCCAGCAGTGAAGTTAGTTGGAATGAGCAGTTCTTC. Protein: CASSEVSWNEQFF.

The rearrangement links TRBV27 to TRBJ2-3; a weak D match, TRBD2 (6 bases). This CDR3 comprises 15 residues. V lost 5 bases and J 10 bases, leaving 22 bases between the germline ends. CDR1 is MNHEY and CDR2 is SMNVEV in the germline V gene (reference sequence). CDR3 sequence (DNA): TGTGCCAGCAGTGCGGGGCTAGCGCCAGCCCCCGCGCAGTATTTT. Its protein product is CASSAGLAPAPAQYF.

The chain has TRBV2 and TRBJ1-2, with D possibly TRBD1 on 5 matching bases. The CDR3 covers 15 residues. Germline CDR1 and CDR2: SNHLY and FYNNEI. The V end lost 3 bases, the J end lost 4 bases, and 15 bases lay between the germline ends. CDR3 protein: CASSEQGKGPYGYTF. Written as DNA, the CDR3 is TGTGCCAGCAGTGAGCAGGGAAAGGGGCCCTATGGCTACACCTTC.

The table lists this clone with a few counts. The rearrangement uses TRBV5-4 and TRBJ2-5; 7 positions agree with TRBD2. Germline V gene data show CDR1 as SGHNT and CDR2 as YYREEE (reference sequence). The length of the CDR3 is 14 residues. The ends lost 7 bases at V and 2 bases at J; junction bases unmatched: 8. The CDR3 reads CASARGAGQETQYF. CDR3 DNA: TGTGCCAGCGCGAGGGGAGCGGGACAAGAGACCCAGTACTTC.

The gene calls are TRBV9 and TRBJ2-7, with D maybe TRBD2 (5 bases). CDR1 and CDR2 from the germline V gene are SGDLS and YYNGEE. The V and J ends lost 3 bases and 2 bases respectively, with 18 bases between them. The CDR3 has 16 amino acids. Here the CDR3 reads CASSATDYPTPYEQYF. The CDR3 DNA reads TGTGCCAGCAGCGCGACCGACTATCCGACTCCCTACGAGCAGTACTTC.